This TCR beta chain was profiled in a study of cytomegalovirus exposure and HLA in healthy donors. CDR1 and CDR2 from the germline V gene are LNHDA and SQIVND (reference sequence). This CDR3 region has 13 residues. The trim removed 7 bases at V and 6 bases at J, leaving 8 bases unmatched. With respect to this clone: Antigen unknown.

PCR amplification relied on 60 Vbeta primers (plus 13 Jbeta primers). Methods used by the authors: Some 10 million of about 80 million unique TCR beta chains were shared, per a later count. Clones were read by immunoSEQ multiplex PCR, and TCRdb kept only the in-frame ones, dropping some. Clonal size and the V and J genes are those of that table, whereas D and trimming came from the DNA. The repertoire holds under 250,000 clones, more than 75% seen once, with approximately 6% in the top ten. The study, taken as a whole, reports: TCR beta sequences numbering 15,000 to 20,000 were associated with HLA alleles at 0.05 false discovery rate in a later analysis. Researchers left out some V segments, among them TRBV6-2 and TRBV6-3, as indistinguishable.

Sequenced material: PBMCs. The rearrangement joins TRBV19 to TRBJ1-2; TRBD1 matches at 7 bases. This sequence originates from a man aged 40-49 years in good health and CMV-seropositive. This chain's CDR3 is CASNPTGFNGYTF. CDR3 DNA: TGTGCCAGTAACCCGACAGGGTTCAATGGCTACACCTTC.